Presented here are 22 T cell receptor beta chains from one specimen sequenced in a study of blood T cell repertoires in COVID-19 (dated by TCRdb to between 2020 and 2021). Libraries were built with the immunoSEQ multiplex PCR assay. As stored in TCRdb, this immuneACCESS dataset retains in-frame rearrangements with V and J assigned. A fraction of the clones does not appear; measured against another copy, unresolved V genes explain less than half of the discrepancy, and the remainder lacks a known reason. For this sample there are under 250,000 clones; 70% to 90% appear just once. The ten largest clonotypes hold over 15% of the sample. Sequencing was done on a sample of peripheral blood. The source of these receptors is a man in his fifties or sixties with COVID-19, enrolled during active disease.

The CDR3 nucleotides are TGCAGCGTTGAAGCGTTAGCGGGTGGATACGAGCAGTACTTC. It translates to CSVEALAGGYEQYF. V is TRBV29-1 and J is TRBJ2-7; 7 bases are a match to TRBD2. This CDR3 is 14 amino acids long. Trimming took 1 base from V and 4 from J; bases not matched to a gene: 7. Germline V gene sequence: CDR1 SQVTM, CDR2 ANQGSEA.

The chain combines TRBV7-2 with TRBJ1-2; 10 nucleotides align to TRBD1. Germline assignment: CDR1 SGHTA and CDR2 FQGNSA. V shed 3 bases and J 6 bases; nucleotides not matched to a gene: 4. There are 14 residues in the CDR3. CDR3 in DNA: TGTGCCAGCAGCTTGGGGACAGGGGAGCATGGCTACACCTTC. This translates into CASSLGTGEHGYTF.

Comments on this clone: A read error may account for a junction end that differs from germline. The genes are TRBV7-2 and TRBJ2-1; D not resolved. The CDR3 spans 15 residues. Germline loops: CDR1 SGHTA, CDR2 FQGNSA. The CDR3 DNA is TGTGCCAGCAACTCGTACTCGACATCCTCCAATGAGCAGTTCTTC. This codes for CASNSYSTSSNEQFF.

V usage is TRBV27 and J usage is TRBJ2-3; D gene ambiguous. The CDR3 spans 12 residues. Germline assignment: CDR1 MNHEY and CDR2 SMNVEV (reference sequence). Deletions cut 3 bases from V and 4 bases from J, with 5 bases between. This CDR3 reads CASSFGADTQYF. The CDR3 coding sequence is TGTGCCAGCAGTTTCGGTGCAGATACGCAGTATTTT.

This clone was counted at least ten times. This chain joins TRBV6-4 and TRBJ2-1, with 7 bases matching TRBD2. The CDR3 loop spans 15 amino acids. J lost 0 bases, V lost 3 bases, and 2 bases had no gene match. Germline lookup yields CDR1 MRHNA and CDR2 SNTAGT. Here the CDR3 reads CASSEGGGSYNEQFF. CDR3 nucleotides: TGTGCCAGCAGTGAGGGCGGGGGCTCCTACAATGAGCAGTTCTTC.

This sequence joins TRBV21-1 and TRBJ2-5; TRBD2 was called by the table and not checked on the DNA. TRBV21-1 counts as a pseudogene. The length of the CDR3 is 20 residues. Here the CDR3 DNA reads TGTGCCAGCAGCAGACCCCGGACTAGCGGGGGGACCCAGTTCCAAGAGACCCAGTACTTC. Translated: CASSRPRTSGGTQFQETQYF.

On this clone: The same CDR3 also results from other DNA sequences found in this sample. The J gene is TRBJ2-7, the V gene TRBV20-1, with a possible D match to TRBD2 (5 bases). The V end was cut by 2 bases, the J end by 5 bases, with 7 bases between. Germline loops: CDR1 DFQATT, CDR2 SNEGSKA (reference sequence). This CDR3 region has 11 residues. CDR3 DNA: TGCAGTGCTAGATGGGGAGACGAGCAGTACTTC. It yields the protein CSARWGDEQYF.

This clone has a handful of counts. CDR3 in amino acids: CASGPGISGNTEAFF. In DNA form, the CDR3 reads TGTGCCAGCGGGCCAGGGATCTCTGGGAACACTGAAGCTTTCTTT. The gene calls are TRBV6-5 and TRBJ1-1; a weak D match, TRBD1 (5 bases). Looked up from germline, CDR1 is MNHEY and CDR2 is SVGAGI. Trimming left V 8 bases short and J 1 base short, with 17 bases between. The CDR3 has 15 residues.

This clone is medium-sized by share. V gene TRBV15 combines with J gene TRBJ2-6, with no clear D. The CDR3 has 16 residues. The V and J ends lost 0 bases and 1 base respectively, with 7 bases between them. CDR1 LNHNV and CDR2 YYDKDF come from the germline V gene (reference sequence). As DNA, the CDR3 is TGTGCCACCAGCAGAGATTTTTCGTCTGGGGCCAACGTCCTGACTTTC. It yields the protein CATSRDFSSGANVLTF.

The rearrangement uses TRBV3-1 (or the pseudogene TRBV3-2) and TRBJ2-1; D gene unclear. Trimming shortened V by 0 bases and J by 0 bases, and 6 bases separated the two germline ends. The CDR3 length is 15 residues. Germline V gives CDR1 LGHDT, CDR2 YNNKEL (reference sequence). CDR3 region: CASSQDIISYNEQFF. CDR3 DNA sequence: TGTGCCAGCAGCCAAGATATAATCTCCTACAATGAGCAGTTCTTC.

The rearrangement uses TRBV4-1 and TRBJ2-1, with 7 bases aligning to TRBD2. Germline-derived CDR1 and CDR2 are MGHRA and YSYEKL. V was pared by 4 bases and J by 1 base, with 10 bases of the junction left unmatched. This CDR3 is built from 17 residues. The CDR3 DNA is TGCGCCAGCAGCCTACCAGCGGGGAGAGGATCCTACAATGAGCAGTTCTTC. This gives the protein CASSLPAGRGSYNEQFF.

The rearrangement uses TRBV18 and TRBJ1-4; no definite D call. V shed 0 bases and J shed 4 bases, with 9 bases lying between them. Looked up from germline, CDR1 is KGHSH and CDR2 is LQKENI. CDR3 length equals 15 residues. The DNA of the CDR3 is TGTGCCAGCTCACCACCGAGGGCGGGTAATGAAAAACTGTTTTTT. Its translation is CASSPPRAGNEKLFF.

The rearrangement links TRBV19 to TRBJ2-1, with a possible D match to TRBD2 (5 bases). The CDR3 contains 14 residues. The V end was cut by 7 bases, the J end by 8 bases, with 18 bases between. The germline gives CDR1 LNHDA, CDR2 SQIVND (reference sequence). CDR3 in amino acids: CASTGIRTGYEQFF. The CDR3 DNA is TGTGCCAGTACCGGGATCAGAACGGGGTATGAGCAGTTCTTC.

V and J are TRBV11-3 and TRBJ2-1; D gene uncertain. Trimming took off 3 bases at V and 5 bases at J, with 14 bases between the two ends. CDR3 length: 15 residues. The germline gives CDR1 SGHNT, CDR2 YENEEA. The CDR3: CASSLGLAADNEQFF. CDR3 in DNA: TGTGCCAGCAGCTTGGGTTTAGCAGCAGACAATGAGCAGTTCTTC. Based on the CDR3 plus reference TRBV11-3 and TRBJ2-1, the full variable domain is EAGVVQSPRYKIIEKKQPVAFWCNPISGHNTLYWYLQNLGQGPELLIRYENEEAVDDSQLPKDRFSAERLKGVDSTLKIQPAELGDSAVYLCASSLGLAADNEQFFGPGTRLTVL.

The chain uses TRBV7-3 and TRBJ2-3, with TRBD2 identical over 11 bases. CDR1 is SGHTA, CDR2 FQGTGA, per germline. Trimming at V came to 5 bases and at J to 5 bases, leaving 6 bases not matched to a gene. This CDR3 is 15 amino acids long. The chain's CDR3 is CASSPSGRSLDTQYF. The CDR3 bases are TGTGCCAGCAGCCCTAGCGGGAGGTCCTTAGATACGCAGTATTTT.

The CDR3 loop reads CASSVAEPTTSGMMNEQFF. The CDR3 coding sequence is TGTGCCAGCAGCGTGGCCGAACCAACGACTAGCGGGATGATGAATGAGCAGTTCTTC. This chain links TRBV7-3 with TRBJ2-1, with 11 bases that match TRBD2. The germline V gene encodes CDR1 SGHTA and CDR2 FQGTGA. Trimming at V came to 5 bases and at J to 7 bases, leaving 19 bases not matched to a gene. CDR3 length equals 19 residues.

This clone was found once. The chain combines TRBV6-2 or TRBV6-3 with TRBJ2-2, with TRBD2 matching over 7 bases. CDR3 length: 16 amino acids. Germline CDR1 and CDR2: MNHEY and SVGEGT. V trimming: 4 bases; J trimming: 5 bases; junction bases outside the gene matches: 10. The chain's CDR3 is CASSSPGRRGTGELFF. CDR3 nucleotide sequence: TGTGCCAGCAGTTCCCCGGGGAGGCGGGGGACCGGGGAGCTGTTTTTT.

This chain links TRBV9 with TRBJ2-1; 10 nucleotides line up with TRBD2. J gave up 7 bases and V 2 bases, and 12 bases lay outside the gene matches. The germline V gene has CDR1 SGDLS and CDR2 YYNGEE. This CDR3 contains 17 residues. CDR3 loop: CASSVGTGASGSNEQFF. The CDR3 DNA follows: TGTGCCAGCAGCGTGGGGACCGGGGCTAGCGGGAGTAATGAGCAGTTCTTC.

The chain joins TRBV7-9 to TRBJ1-1, with D possibly being TRBD1 (6 bases). Trimming pared 5 bases from V and 6 bases from J, leaving 16 bases between. Germline V gives CDR1 SEHNR, CDR2 FQNEAQ (reference sequence). This CDR3 region has 14 residues. CDR3 amino acids: CASSEQGEVPEAFF. The CDR3 nucleotides are TGTGCCAGCAGCGAACAGGGCGAGGTTCCTGAAGCTTTCTTT.

The V and J genes are TRBV4-3 and TRBJ1-6; D is ambiguous. This CDR3 has 15 amino acids. Trimming pared 4 bases from V and 4 bases from J, leaving 11 bases between. Germline V gene lookup returns CDR1 LGHNA and CDR2 YSLEER. The CDR3 nucleotides read TGCGCCAGCAGCCCCTTTTTCGGGTATAATTCACCCCTCCACTTT. Protein: CASSPFFGYNSPLHF.

The V call is TRBV7-6, the J call TRBJ1-6; 7 nucleotides match TRBD1. This CDR3 comprises 15 residues. The germline V gene encodes CDR1 SGHVS and CDR2 FNYEAQ. Trimming took 4 bases from V and 6 from J; bases not matched to a gene: 6. CDR3 in DNA: TGTGCCAGCAGCTCCGGACAGGCCGTTAATTCACCCCTCCACTTT. This encodes CASSSGQAVNSPLHF.

This chain connects TRBV6-6 to TRBJ2-3; 7 nucleotides align to TRBD2. The CDR3 loop spans 18 amino acids. In germline, CDR1 is MNHNY, CDR2 SVGAGI (reference sequence). V was clipped by 5 bases and J by 3 bases; unmatched bases: 17. The CDR3 DNA reads TGTGCCAGCAGTCTGGGACTGACCTACCTTAGCGGGACAGATACGCAGTATTTT. Protein sequence: CASSLGLTYLSGTDTQYF.